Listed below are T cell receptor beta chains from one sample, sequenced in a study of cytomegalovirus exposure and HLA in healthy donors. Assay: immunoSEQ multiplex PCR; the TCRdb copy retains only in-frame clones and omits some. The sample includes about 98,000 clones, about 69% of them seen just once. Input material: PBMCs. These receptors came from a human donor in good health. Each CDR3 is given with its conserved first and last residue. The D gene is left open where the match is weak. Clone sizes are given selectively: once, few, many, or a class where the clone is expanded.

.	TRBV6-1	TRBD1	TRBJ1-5	CASRGTGFDQPQHF	TGTGCCAGCAGGGGGACAGGCTTTGATCAGCCCCAGCATTTT
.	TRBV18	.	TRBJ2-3	CASSPLRETDTQYF	TGTGCCAGCTCACCTCTGCGGGAAACAGATACGCAGTATTTT
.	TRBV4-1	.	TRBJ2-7	CASSQAPTTGYEQYF	TGCGCCAGCAGCCAAGCCCCAACGACTGGCTACGAGCAGTACTTC
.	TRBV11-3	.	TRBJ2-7	CASSLGASYEQYF	TGTGCCAGCAGCTTAGGGGCTTCCTACGAGCAGTACTTC
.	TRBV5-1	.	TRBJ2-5	CASSLGTGQGGQETQYF	TGCGCCAGCAGCTTGGGAACAGGGCAGGGGGGACAAGAGACCCAGTACTTC
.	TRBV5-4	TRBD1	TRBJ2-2	CASSLDRAVAGELFF	TGTGCCAGCAGCCTGGACAGGGCGGTGGCCGGGGAGCTGTTTTTT
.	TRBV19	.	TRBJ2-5	CASSHGDQETQYF	TGTGCCAGTTCGCACGGTGATCAAGAGACCCAGTACTTC
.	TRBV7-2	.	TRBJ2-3	CASSSPLRTNTDTQYF	TGTGCCAGCAGCTCCCCTTTGCGGACAAACACAGATACGCAGTATTTT
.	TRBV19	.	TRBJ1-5	CASLNQYHSNQPQHF	TGTGCCAGTCTTAACCAGTATCATAGCAATCAGCCCCAGCATTTT
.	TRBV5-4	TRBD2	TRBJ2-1	CASSFRTSLRNEQFF	TGTGCCAGCAGCTTCCGGACTAGCCTTCGGAATGAGCAGTTCTTC
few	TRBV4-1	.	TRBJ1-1	CASSPLFPRGNTEAFF	TGCGCCAGCAGCCCATTGTTCCCCCGGGGGAACACTGAAGCTTTCTTT
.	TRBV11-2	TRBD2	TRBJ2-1	CAIVASGTYNEQFF	TGTGCCATCGTTGCTAGCGGGACTTACAATGAGCAGTTCTTC
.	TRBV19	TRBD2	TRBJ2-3	CASSLLAGGTSTDTQYF	TGTGCCAGTAGTCTTCTAGCGGGAGGGACTAGCACAGATACGCAGTATTTT
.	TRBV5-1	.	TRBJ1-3	CASSLGDNISGNTIYF	TGCGCCAGCAGCTTGGGGGACAACATCTCTGGAAACACCATATATTTT
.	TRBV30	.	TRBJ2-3	CAWSIGTSTDTQYF	TGTGCCTGGAGTATAGGGACTAGCACAGATACGCAGTATTTT
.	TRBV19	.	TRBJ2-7	CASSIESGSEQYF	TGTGCCAGTAGTATAGAATCAGGGTCGGAGCAGTACTTC
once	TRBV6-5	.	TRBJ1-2	CASSLTGRGNGYTF	TGTGCCAGCAGTCTCACAGGGAGGGGTAACGGCTACACCTTC
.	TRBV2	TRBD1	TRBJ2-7	CASSSLRTGLREQYF	TGTGCCAGCAGTTCCCTCCGGACAGGGCTGAGGGAGCAGTACTTC
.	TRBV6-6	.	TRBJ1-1	CASRPNKQGGRTEAFF	TGTGCCAGCAGGCCTAATAAACAGGGAGGGAGAACTGAAGCTTTCTTT
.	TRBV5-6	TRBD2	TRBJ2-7	CASSLVAGGVEQYF	TGTGCCAGCAGCTTGGTGGCGGGAGGAGTCGAGCAGTACTTC
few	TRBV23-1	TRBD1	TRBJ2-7	CASIDRGLGQYF	TGCGCCAGCATCGACAGGGGGCTGGGGCAGTACTTC
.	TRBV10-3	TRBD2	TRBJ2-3	CAISDPGTSSTTQYF	TGTGCCATCAGTGATCCCGGGACTAGCTCCACTACGCAGTATTTT
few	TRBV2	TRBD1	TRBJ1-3	CASREDRAADTIYF	TGTGCCAGCAGAGAAGACAGGGCGGCGGACACCATATATTTT
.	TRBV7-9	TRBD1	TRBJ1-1	CASSQTGSQAFF	TGTGCCAGCAGCCAGACAGGGAGCCAAGCTTTCTTT
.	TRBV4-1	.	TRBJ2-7	CASSQDVLTVRYEQYF	TGCGCCAGCAGCCAAGATGTCTTGACAGTGCGTTACGAGCAGTACTTC
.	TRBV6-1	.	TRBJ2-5	CASSERLRQAVETQYF	TGTGCCAGCAGTGAAAGACTTAGACAGGCGGTCGAGACCCAGTACTTC
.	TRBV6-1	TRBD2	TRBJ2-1	CASTLAGEREQFF	TGTGCCAGCACCCTAGCGGGAGAACGTGAGCAGTTCTTC
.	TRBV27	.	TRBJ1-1	CASSLSRNTEAFF	TGTGCCAGCAGTTTATCGAGGAACACTGAAGCTTTCTTT
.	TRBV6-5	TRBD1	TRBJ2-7	CASSLTGNYEQYF	TGTGCCAGCAGCTTGACAGGGAACTACGAGCAGTACTTC
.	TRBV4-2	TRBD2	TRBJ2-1	CASSLGLVYEQFF	TGTGCCAGCAGCCTTGGACTAGTCTATGAGCAGTTCTTC
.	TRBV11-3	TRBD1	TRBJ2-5	CASSLTGTGPQETQYF	TGTGCCAGCAGCTTAACGGGGACAGGCCCCCAAGAGACCCAGTACTTC
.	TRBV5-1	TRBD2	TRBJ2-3	CASSLLSGRGARATDTQYF	TGCGCCAGCAGCTTACTTAGCGGGAGAGGGGCAAGGGCGACAGATACGCAGTATTTT
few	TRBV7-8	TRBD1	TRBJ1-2	CASSTYDRGANGYTF	TGTGCCAGCAGCACCTACGACAGGGGGGCGAATGGCTACACCTTC
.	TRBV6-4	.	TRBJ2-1	CASSIVATLGNEQFF	TGTGCCAGCAGCATCGTAGCGACCCTTGGGAATGAGCAGTTCTTC
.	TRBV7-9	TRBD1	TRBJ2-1	CASSQWDRGYNEQFF	TGTGCCAGCAGCCAGTGGGACAGGGGGTACAATGAGCAGTTCTTC
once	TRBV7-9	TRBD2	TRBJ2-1	CASSSRGGREGNEQFF	TGTGCCAGCAGCTCCCGAGGGGGGCGGGAGGGTAATGAGCAGTTCTTC
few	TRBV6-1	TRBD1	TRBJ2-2	CASRDSKNTGELFF	TGTGCCAGCCGGGACAGTAAGAACACCGGGGAGCTGTTTTTT
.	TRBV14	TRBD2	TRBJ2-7	CASSQGLAGVSYEQYF	TGTGCCAGCAGCCAGGGACTAGCGGGGGTCTCCTACGAGCAGTACTTC
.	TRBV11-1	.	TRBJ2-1	CASSSNPAGEQFF	TGTGCCAGCAGTTCCAACCCCGCGGGTGAGCAGTTCTTC
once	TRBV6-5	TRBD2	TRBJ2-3	CASRFKREGADTQYF	TGTGCCAGCAGATTTAAGCGGGAGGGCGCAGATACGCAGTATTTT
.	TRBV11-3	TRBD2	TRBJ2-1	CASSPGRENEQFF	TGTGCCAGCAGCCCTGGGAGGGAAAATGAGCAGTTCTTC
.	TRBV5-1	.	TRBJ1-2	CASSLGDNGAYGYTF	TGCGCCAGCAGCTTGGGGGACAATGGTGCCTATGGCTACACCTTC
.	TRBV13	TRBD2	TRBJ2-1	CASSGLAGRSYNEQFF	TGTGCCAGCAGCGGACTAGCGGGACGGTCCTACAATGAGCAGTTCTTC
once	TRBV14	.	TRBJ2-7	CASSQGLPTEQYF	TGTGCCAGCAGCCAAGGACTTCCAACCGAGCAGTACTTC
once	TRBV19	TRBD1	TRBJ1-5	CASSIDLRDRILIRNQPQHF	TGTGCCAGTAGTATAGATCTTAGGGACAGGATACTAATTCGCAATCAGCCCCAGCATTTT
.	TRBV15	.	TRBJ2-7	CATSKGGSSYEQYF	TGTGCCACCAGCAAAGGAGGGAGCTCCTACGAGCAGTACTTC
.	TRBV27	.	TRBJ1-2	CASSLNVAGYGYTF	TGTGCCAGCAGTTTAAACGTCGCGGGCTATGGCTACACCTTC
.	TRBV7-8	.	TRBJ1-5	CASSIKEGWQPQHF	TGTGCCAGCAGTATAAAGGAGGGTTGGCAGCCCCAGCATTTT
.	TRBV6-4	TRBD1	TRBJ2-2	CASRTGGANTGELFF	TGTGCCAGCAGAACAGGGGGCGCGAACACCGGGGAGCTGTTTTTT
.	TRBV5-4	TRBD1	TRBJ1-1	CASSSTGVLNTEAFF	TGTGCCAGCAGCTCGACAGGGGTGCTTAACACTGAAGCTTTCTTT
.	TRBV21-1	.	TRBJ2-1	CASSQPNIAGVRNEQFF	TGTGCCAGCAGCCAGCCTAACATAGCGGGAGTGAGGAATGAGCAGTTCTTC
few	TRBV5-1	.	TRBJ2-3	CASSLGADTQYF	TGCGCCAGCAGCTTGGGAGCAGATACGCAGTATTTT
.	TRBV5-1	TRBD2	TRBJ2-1	CASSQGLAGANEQFF	TGCGCCAGCAGCCAAGGACTAGCGGGAGCCAATGAGCAGTTCTTC